This T cell receptor (beta chain) was profiled in a study of Ad26.COV2.S vaccination and SARS-CoV-2 variants. The overall study: This donor came from the COV1001 trial of Ad26.COV2.S.

The sample's treatment: roughly 20 received Ad26.COV2.S at low or high dose, single or two shots; 5 received placebo; per-sample allocation not given. The samples were gathered on day 63 after the first injection of vaccine or placebo. With regard to this clone: Its antigen is still unknown.

Study-wide results and caveats: Quantification of TCR breadth and depth may have yielded underestimates of total T cell responses.

Produced via immunoSEQ multiplex PCR; TCRdb's table is partial and in-frame only. The table lists about 350,000 clones, about 85% of them singletons. The input for sequencing was peripheral blood, taken in a trial of Ad26.COV2.S vaccine versus placebo. The sequence derives from a person aged 18-65 years who received the Ad26.COV2.S COVID-19 vaccine or a placebo.

The CDR3, as DNA: TGTGCCAGCAGTGGGTGGCTAGTCAACACCGGGGAGCTGTTTTTT. Residues: CASSGWLVNTGELFF. The rearrangement links TRBV2 to TRBJ2-2, with no clear D. Trimming shortened V by 4 bases and J by 2 bases, and 11 bases separated the two germline ends. CDR1 SNHLY and CDR2 FYNNEI come from the germline V gene. CDR3 length: 15 residues.